The next 18 T cell receptor beta chains were all read from a single sample in a study of cytomegalovirus exposure and HLA in healthy donors. It was with 60 Vbeta and 13 Jbeta primers that the PCR ran. Clones were read by immunoSEQ multiplex PCR, and TCRdb kept only the in-frame ones, dropping some. The table has about 140,000 clones, roughly three quarters seen once. The source material was PBMCs. These receptors came from a man between 25 and 39 years old in good health and CMV-seronegative.

The CDR3 sequence is CAWTPKPGTSSSYGYTF. As DNA, the CDR3 is TGTGCCTGGACCCCCAAACCCGGGACATCGTCGTCCTATGGCTACACCTTC. This chain connects TRBV30 to TRBJ1-2; D is possibly TRBD1 (6 bases). Per germline, CDR1 GTSNPN and CDR2 SVGIG (reference sequence). There are 17 residues in the CDR3. V lost 4 bases to trimming and J lost 4 bases, with 25 bases between them.

Notes on this clone: Compared with germline, one end of the junction differs, possibly owing to a read error. The chain couples TRBV9 to TRBJ1-3, with D hard to call. The CDR3 runs 15 residues. From germline, CDR1 is SGDLS and CDR2 YYNGEE. CDR3 sequence reads: CASSSQTLTGNTIYF. In DNA, the CDR3 is TGTGCCAGCAGCTCCCAGACCCTGACTGGGAACACCATATATTTT.

This clone was seen a handful of times. The chain employs TRBV2 and TRBJ2-6; TRBD1 aligns across 7 bases. With 6 bases clipped from V and 3 bases from J, the junction kept 8 bases outside the gene matches. Germline V lookup: CDR1 SNHLY, CDR2 FYNNEI. The CDR3 length is 16 residues. As DNA, the CDR3 is TGTGCCAGCAGCATAACAGGGGTAGGTGGGGCCAACGTCCTGACTTTC. Encoded protein: CASSITGVGGANVLTF.

The chain has TRBV7-9 and TRBJ2-1; 7 positions agree with TRBD2. CDR3 length: 16 amino acids. V was clipped by 5 bases and J by 2 bases; unmatched bases: 9. CDR1 SEHNR and CDR2 FQNEAQ come from the germline V gene (reference sequence). This chain's CDR3 is CASSALAGVTYNEQFF. CDR3 DNA sequence: TGTGCCAGCAGCGCACTGGCGGGAGTGACCTACAATGAGCAGTTCTTC.

CDR3 in DNA: TGTGCCAGCAGCTTAGCAGGGGATGAGACCCAGTACTTC. Amino acid sequence: CASSLAGDETQYF. The chain recombines TRBV7-9 with TRBJ2-5; the D gene is possibly TRBD1 (5 bases). CDR3 length: 13 residues. The V end lost 0 bases, the J end lost 5 bases, and 7 bases lay between the germline ends. The germline V gene has CDR1 SEHNR and CDR2 FQNEAQ (reference sequence). The full variable domain, its missing parts supplied by reference TRBV7-9 and TRBJ2-5, is DTGVSQNPRHKITKRGQNVTFRCDPISEHNRLYWYRQTLGQGPEFLTYFQNEAQLEKSRLLSDRFSAERPKGSFSTLEIQRTEQGDSAMYLCASSLAGDETQYFGPGTRLLVL.

The V and J genes are TRBV28 and TRBJ2-5, with TRBD1 matching 11 bases. The germline CDR1 and CDR2 sequences are MDHEN and SYDVKM. CDR3 size: 15 residues. Germline trimming cut 6 bases from V and 1 base from J; bases unmatched to any gene: 4. The CDR3 here is CASRSGTGGQETQYF. The CDR3 DNA sequence: TGTGCCAGCAGGTCCGGGACAGGGGGCCAAGAGACCCAGTACTTC.

The V gene is TRBV6-1, the J gene TRBJ1-1; no clear D gene. V lost 10 bases and J 4 bases, leaving 10 bases between the germline ends. The CDR3 runs to 11 residues. Germline CDR1 and CDR2: MNHNS and SASEGT. In DNA form, the CDR3 reads TGTGCCATCCACCCGGGCACTGAAGCTTTCTTT. This sequence encodes CAIHPGTEAFF.

V usage is TRBV5-8 and J usage is TRBJ2-3; TRBD1 agrees at 8 bases. Looked up from germline, CDR1 is SGHTS and CDR2 is YDEGEE. The ends lost 2 bases at V and 2 bases at J; junction bases unmatched: 4. The length of the CDR3 is 15 residues. DNA of the CDR3: TGTGCCAGCAGCTTCGGACAGGGTCACACAGATACGCAGTATTTT. Protein: CASSFGQGHTDTQYF.

V is TRBV29-1 and J is TRBJ2-3; D is possibly TRBD2 (6 bases). The CDR3 is 13 amino acids. V gave up 6 bases and J gave up 0 bases, with 10 bases separating them. Germline V CDR1 and CDR2: SQVTM, ANQGSEA. CDR3 nucleotides: TGCAGCGTGGATAGCGGCAGCACAGATACGCAGTATTTT. This gives the protein CSVDSGSTDTQYF.

This sequence joins TRBV9 and TRBJ1-5; maybe TRBD1 (5 bases). Looked up from germline, CDR1 is SGDLS and CDR2 is YYNGEE. This CDR3 has 14 amino acids. Between the trimmed V and J ends, which lost 2 bases and 2 bases, there was a span of 8 bases. As DNA, the CDR3 is TGTGCCAGCAGCGTCCAAGGGGGCAATCAGCCCCAGCATTTT. This gives the protein CASSVQGGNQPQHF.

The chain couples TRBV2 to TRBJ1-1; D unresolved. The germline CDR1 and CDR2 sequences are SNHLY and FYNNEI. The V end was cut by 1 base, the J end by 10 bases, with 19 bases between. CDR3 length: 15 amino acids. The chain's CDR3 is CASSEERFMGRGAFF. CDR3 sequence (DNA): TGTGCCAGCAGTGAAGAGCGGTTTATGGGGAGAGGAGCTTTCTTT. The full variable domain, with the rest looked up from reference TRBV2 and TRBJ1-1, is EPEVTQTPSHQVTQMGQEVILRCVPISNHLYFYWYRQILGQKVEFLVSFYNNEISEKSEIFDDQFSVERPDGSNFTLKIRSTKLEDSAMYFCASSEERFMGRGAFFGQGTRLTVV.

V gene TRBV18 combines with J gene TRBJ2-1, with 9 bases lining up with TRBD2. Germline V gives CDR1 KGHSH, CDR2 LQKENI. J gave up 4 bases and V 1 base, and 8 bases lay outside the gene matches. CDR3 size: 17 residues. The CDR3 DNA reads TGTGCCAGCTCACCACTCGGGGGTAGCGGGAGTTACAATGAGCAGTTCTTC. It codes for CASSPLGGSGSYNEQFF.

The table lists this clone with a few counts. This rearrangement joins TRBV7-2 to TRBJ2-4, with TRBD2 as a possible D gene (5 bases). The V and J ends lost 0 bases and 0 bases respectively, with 18 bases between them. The germline V gene encodes CDR1 SGHTA and CDR2 FQGNSA. The CDR3 is 19 amino acids. This chain's CDR3 is CASSLAFPRFAGAKNIQYF. CDR3 nucleotides: TGTGCCAGCAGCTTAGCATTCCCTCGATTCGCGGGAGCCAAAAACATTCAGTACTTC.

The CDR3 bases are TGCAGCGCCGAGAGTTACGAGCAGTACTTC. Protein sequence: CSAESYEQYF. The chain carries TRBV29-1 and TRBJ2-7; D gene ambiguous. Trimming cost V 7 bases and J 4 bases, with 8 bases left between them. The CDR3 spans 10 residues. Germline lookup yields CDR1 SQVTM and CDR2 ANQGSEA.

This clone has more than one count but fewer than ten. V gene TRBV28 combines with J gene TRBJ2-1, with 8 bases aligning to TRBD2. The CDR3 is 17 residues long. V trimming: 3 bases; J trimming: 0 bases; junction bases outside the gene matches: 7. Germline V gene lookup returns CDR1 MDHEN and CDR2 SYDVKM. CDR3 sequence: CASSFTTSGVSYNEQFF. CDR3 DNA: TGTGCCAGCAGTTTCACTACTAGCGGAGTCTCCTACAATGAGCAGTTCTTC.

This clone was recorded once. This chain connects TRBV4-1 to TRBJ1-3; D gene uncertain. CDR3 length equals 16 residues. Per germline, CDR1 MGHRA and CDR2 YSYEKL. V lost 4 bases, J lost 0 bases, and 13 bases lay in between. The CDR3 loop is CASSLSRGSSGNTIYF. CDR3 bases: TGCGCCAGCAGCCTTTCACGGGGATCCTCTGGAAACACCATATATTTT.

This clone was seen a few times. The rearrangement links TRBV29-1 to TRBJ2-1, with 9 bases that match TRBD1. The CDR3 runs to 15 residues. CDR1 is SQVTM and CDR2 is ANQGSEA in the germline V gene. V shed 3 bases, J shed 1 base, and the junction held 4 bases outside the gene matches. CDR3 DNA: TGCAGCGTTGACGCCGGGACAGGGTCCTACAATGAGCAGTTCTTC. Amino acid sequence: CSVDAGTGSYNEQFF.

The chain recombines TRBV4-2 with TRBJ2-7; possibly TRBD1 for D (5 bases). Germline V gene lookup returns CDR1 LGHNA and CDR2 YNFKEQ. V shed 3 bases and J shed 3 bases, with 18 bases lying between them. The CDR3 is 16 amino acids. CDR3 coding DNA: TGTGCCAGCAGCCACACACGGGCAGGGCACGGCTACGAGCAGTACTTC. It yields the protein CASSHTRAGHGYEQYF.